Presented here are 30 T cell receptor beta chains from one specimen sequenced in a study of blood T cells in healthy people across ages. The second PCR ran about 6 to 12 cycles with a sample-barcoded 5' primer and J-beta primers. TCRdb itself ran the 5' RACE reads through MiXCR, one entry per CDR3 protein. The sample yields over 1,500,000 distinct CDR3 sequences, around 42% seen once. The material sequenced was blood. The receptor source for this set is a human donor in good health.

The V gene is TRBV2, the J gene TRBJ1-5, with TRBD1 as a possible D gene (6 bases). The CDR3 runs to 14 residues. Trimming stripped 6 bases from V and 4 bases from J, with 13 bases between. Germline lookup yields CDR1 SNHLY and CDR2 FYNNEI. This CDR3 reads CASSGRGANQPQHF. The CDR3 nucleotides read TGTGCCAGCAGCGGCAGGGGCGCTAATCAGCCCCAGCATTTT.

This sequence joins TRBV6-6 and TRBJ2-3; TRBD1 or TRBD2 may be the D gene (5 bases each). Germline V lookup: CDR1 MNHNY, CDR2 SVGAGI (reference sequence). CDR3 length: 15 residues. Trimming took off 6 bases at V and 7 bases at J, with 20 bases between the two ends. This CDR3 reads CASSPRDALGHTQYF. The DNA for the CDR3 is TGTGCCAGCAGCCCACGGGACGCGCTGGGGCATACGCAGTATTTT.

A word on this clonotype: Given a much more abundant clone one base away, this may be a read error. The rearrangement links TRBV20-1 to TRBJ2-1; D gene unclear. The CDR3 totals 13 residues. Trimming shortened V by 6 bases and J by 9 bases, and 18 bases separated the two germline ends. Germline loops: CDR1 DFQATT, CDR2 SNEGSKA (reference sequence). The chain's CDR3 is CSAPIGKLGEQFF. The CDR3 DNA follows: TGCAGTGCCCCCATAGGTAAATTAGGTGAGCAGTTCTTC.

This clonotype was counted between two and nine times. The J gene is TRBJ2-7, the V gene TRBV2, with 7 bases that match TRBD1. V lost 7 bases and J lost 5; bases outside the gene matches: 8. This CDR3 is 13 amino acids long. CDR1 and CDR2 from the germline V gene are SNHLY and FYNNEI. DNA for the CDR3: TGTGCCAGCACCACTGGGACAGTTAACGAGCAGTACTTC. Amino acid sequence: CASTTGTVNEQYF.

The chain links TRBV27 to TRBJ2-7; 9 positions match TRBD2. Per the germline V gene, CDR1 is MNHEY and CDR2 is SMNVEV (reference sequence). This CDR3 spans 16 amino acids. Trimming took 1 base from V and 0 from J; bases not matched to a gene: 4. The CDR3 reads CASSLYPAGGSYEQYF. CDR3 nucleotides: TGTGCCAGCAGTTTATACCCAGCGGGGGGCTCCTACGAGCAGTACTTC.

This clonotype was seen only a few times. The V call is TRBV4-2, the J call TRBJ2-1, with 7 nucleotides matching TRBD2. Germline V gene lookup returns CDR1 LGHNA and CDR2 YNFKEQ. The CDR3 contains 15 residues. The trim removed 2 bases at V and 8 bases at J, leaving 9 bases unmatched. The CDR3 loop is CASSQSGLSIDEQFF. In DNA, the CDR3 is TGTGCCAGCAGCCAATCGGGACTAAGCATCGATGAGCAGTTCTTC.

In its sample, this clonotype was seen a few times. The chain couples TRBV29-1 to TRBJ2-5; D may be TRBD1 or TRBD2 (6 bases each). Germline values: CDR1 SQVTM, CDR2 ANQGSEA. This CDR3 contains 14 residues. The V gene lost 6 bases and the J gene lost 5 bases, with 19 bases spanning the gap. The CDR3 DNA is TGCAGCGTGGGTGAACAGGGACTGTTGGAGACCCAGTACTTC. Translating gives CSVGEQGLLETQYF.

The chain couples TRBV12-3 or TRBV12-4 to TRBJ1-4; 8 nucleotides match TRBD1. V was pared by 6 bases and J by 4 bases, with 16 bases of the junction left unmatched. The CDR3 is 18 amino acids. The CDR3 region is CASSQGVGQESHNEKLFF. As DNA, the CDR3 is TGTGCCAGCAGCCAAGGGGTGGGACAGGAGTCTCATAATGAAAAACTGTTTTTT.

The chain uses TRBV20-1 and TRBJ2-1; no firm D call. The CDR3 consists of 12 residues. Deletions cut 1 base from V and 10 bases from J, with 11 bases between. Germline V gene data show CDR1 as DFQATT and CDR2 as SNEGSKA (reference sequence). The CDR3 nucleotides are TGCAGTGCTAGAGGGCAGTCTAACGAGCAGTTCTTC. It encodes CSARGQSNEQFF.

This clonotype was found a few times. The chain employs TRBV12-3 or TRBV12-4 and TRBJ2-1, with D uncertain. The CDR3 is 15 amino acids. The V and J ends lost 5 bases and 7 bases respectively, with 18 bases between them. The chain's CDR3 is CASSPPGRISNEQFF. Written as DNA, the CDR3 is TGTGCCAGCAGTCCCCCGGGCAGAATTTCTAATGAGCAGTTCTTC.

This clonotype was seen a handful of times. The rearrangement links TRBV4-3 to TRBJ2-1; D is uncertain. Trimming removed 1 base at V and 15 bases at J, with 13 bases between. This CDR3 has 12 amino acids. Germline-derived CDR1 and CDR2 are LGHNA and YSLEER. The CDR3 sequence: CASSQVDPGRFF. CDR3 sequence (DNA): TGCGCCAGCAGCCAAGTAGACCCAGGCAGGTTCTTC.

This clonotype was seen only a few times. The J gene is TRBJ2-7, the V gene TRBV14; possibly TRBD2 for D (6 bases). This CDR3 has 14 residues. The germline CDR1 and CDR2 sequences are SGHDN and FVKESK. The V and J ends lost 4 bases and 3 bases respectively, with 13 bases between them. CDR3 sequence reads: CASSLGTFNYEQYF. CDR3 nucleotide sequence: TGTGCCAGCAGCCTGGGGACTTTCAACTACGAGCAGTACTTC.

This rearrangement joins TRBV2 to TRBJ2-7; possibly TRBD2 for D (6 bases). There are 14 residues in the CDR3. V lost 6 bases to trimming and J lost 0 bases, with 12 bases between them. The germline CDR1 and CDR2 sequences are SNHLY and FYNNEI. CDR3 in amino acids: CASRGSGSSYEQYF. The CDR3 DNA reads as TGTGCCAGCAGGGGATCCGGGAGCTCCTACGAGCAGTACTTC.

The chain recombines TRBV10-3 with TRBJ2-3; 7 bases are a match to TRBD1. The CDR3 contains 14 residues. CDR1 ENHRY and CDR2 SYGVKD come from the germline V gene. Trimming removed 6 bases from V and 1 base from J; junction bases left unmatched: 4. DNA of the CDR3: TGTGCCATCAGGCCAACAGGGGGCACAGATACGCAGTATTTT. Residues: CAIRPTGGTDTQYF.

The chain is built from TRBV9 and TRBJ2-6, with 7 nucleotides matching TRBD1. The CDR3 is 16 residues long. The junction had 7 bases not matched to a gene; V was cut back by 3 bases and J by 4 bases. Germline V CDR1 and CDR2: SGDLS, YYNGEE. The CDR3 loop is CASSGEGAAGANVLTF. CDR3 in DNA: TGTGCCAGCAGCGGCGAGGGGGCTGCGGGGGCCAACGTCCTGACTTTC.

As regards this clonotype: An end of the junction does not agree with germline; a read error may underlie this. The chain recombines TRBV7-2 with TRBJ2-7; no definite D call. Germline V CDR1 and CDR2: SGHTA, FQGNSA. The CDR3 contains 12 residues. The CDR3 is CASSLTSYKQYF. The CDR3 nucleotides are TGTGCCAGCAGCTTAACGTCCTACAAGCAGTACTTC.

The chain employs TRBV20-1 and TRBJ2-5; 7 nucleotides agree with TRBD2. Germline assignment: CDR1 DFQATT and CDR2 SNEGSKA (reference sequence). The CDR3 contains 13 residues. The J segment lost 4 bases and the V segment lost 6 bases, leaving 8 bases of the junction unmatched. CDR3 sequence reads: CSAESGVGETQYF. The CDR3 nucleotides are TGCAGTGCGGAAAGCGGGGTCGGAGAGACCCAGTACTTC.

The chain employs TRBV7-9 and TRBJ1-1, with 9 nucleotides matching TRBD1. CDR3 length: 14 amino acids. V trimming: 5 bases; J trimming: 5 bases; junction bases outside the gene matches: 6. Germline V lookup: CDR1 SEHNR, CDR2 FQNEAQ (reference sequence). The CDR3 sequence is CASSQQTGGTEAFF. The CDR3, as DNA: TGTGCCAGCAGCCAGCAGACAGGGGGTACTGAAGCTTTCTTT.

This clonotype was observed once. The chain is built from TRBV4-1 and TRBJ2-7; TRBD1 is a possible D gene (6 bases). Near its end, the DNA agrees better with TRBJ2-5, so the J call may be wrong. This CDR3 is 14 amino acids long. Germline values: CDR1 MGHRA, CDR2 YSYEKL. The CDR3 nucleotides read TGCGCCAGCAGCCAAGGATCGAGGGGGGAGACCCAGTACTTC. This translates into CASSQGSRGETQYF.

V is TRBV7-6 and J is TRBJ2-2; maybe TRBD1 (5 bases). This CDR3 comprises 16 residues. The germline V and J ends were trimmed by 2 bases and 2 bases, with 12 bases remaining between them. Germline CDR1 SGHVS, CDR2 FNYEAQ. CDR3 DNA: TGTGCCAGCAGCTTATCTTCCAGGGCCAACACCGGGGAGCTGTTTTTT. Translated: CASSLSSRANTGELFF.

This chain joins TRBV7-2 and TRBJ1-1, with TRBD1 matching 7 bases. Germline CDR1 SGHTA, CDR2 FQGNSA. The CDR3 has 14 amino acids. J lost 5 bases, V lost 6 bases, and 9 bases had no gene match. The CDR3 DNA follows: TGTGCCAGCAGTATCGTCCAGGGGGGGACTGAAGCTTTCTTT. This sequence encodes CASSIVQGGTEAFF. Full variable domain (rest looked up from reference TRBV7-2 and TRBJ1-1): GAGVSQSPSNKVTEKGKDVELRCDPISGHTALYWYRQSLGQGLEFLIYFQGNSAPDKSGLPSDRFSAERTGGSVSTLTIQRTQQEDSAVYLCASSIVQGGTEAFFGQGTRLTVV.

This clonotype was detected a few times. The V and J genes are TRBV9 and TRBJ1-2, with D possibly TRBD1 on 6 matching bases. V lost 0 bases and J 1 base, leaving 10 bases between the germline ends. CDR1 SGDLS and CDR2 YYNGEE come from the germline V gene. The CDR3 consists of 15 residues. The CDR3 DNA reads as TGTGCCAGCAGCGTAGATCCAGGGGATAACTATGGCTACACCTTC. It encodes CASSVDPGDNYGYTF.

This chain connects TRBV29-1 to TRBJ1-5, with D possibly being TRBD1 (6 bases). Germline assignment: CDR1 SQVTM and CDR2 ANQGSEA. The CDR3 loop spans 13 amino acids. The CDR3 spells CSYRADSNQPQHF. DNA of the CDR3: TGCAGTTACAGGGCGGATAGCAATCAGCCCCAGCATTTT.

The chain couples TRBV4-1 to TRBJ2-7; D gene ambiguous. The CDR3 covers 16 residues. The ends were cut back, 0 bases at V and 1 base at J, with 13 bases in the middle. Germline V gene data show CDR1 as MGHRA and CDR2 as YSYEKL. CDR3 residues: CASSQDGYFRSYEQYF. The CDR3 region has the DNA TGCGCCAGCAGCCAAGATGGGTATTTTCGGTCCTACGAGCAGTACTTC.

In regard to this clonotype: The junction shows a germline mismatch at one end, possibly a read error. The chain combines TRBV5-1 with TRBJ1-2; TRBD1 agrees at 7 bases. CDR3 length equals 15 residues. Germline lookup yields CDR1 SGHRS and CDR2 YFSETQ. The CDR3 DNA sequence: TGCGCCAGCAGCCCCACAGGGGCAGATTACTATGGCCACACCTTC. Protein: CASSPTGADYYGHTF.

This clonotype was seen more than once but under ten times. V and J are TRBV7-2 and TRBJ1-2; D unclear. Germline lookup yields CDR1 SGHTA and CDR2 FQGNSA. CDR3 size: 15 residues. V lost 2 bases to trimming and J lost 0 bases, with 10 bases between them. The DNA of the CDR3 is TGTGCCAGCAGCTTACATGATTATCCTAACTATGGCTACACCTTC. Protein: CASSLHDYPNYGYTF.

This clonotype turned up a few times. The chain has TRBV7-9 and TRBJ2-3, with 10 bases identical to TRBD2. Germline V gene sequence: CDR1 SEHNR, CDR2 FQNEAQ (reference sequence). The CDR3 is 16 amino acids. Losses at the gene ends were 4 bases for V and 1 base for J; bases not matched to a gene: 5. Written as DNA, the CDR3 is TGTGCCAGCAGCTCCTTCCTAGCGGGGGGCACAGATACGCAGTATTTT. Encoded protein: CASSSFLAGGTDTQYF.

This clonotype turned up a few times. DNA for the CDR3: TGTGCCAGCAGCTTAGTTCCGTACGTGACCTACAATGAGCAGTTCTTC. It translates to CASSLVPYVTYNEQFF. The J gene is TRBJ2-1, the V gene TRBV7-2; no clear D gene. The CDR3 runs to 16 residues. Trimming took off 1 base at V and 2 bases at J, with 12 bases between the two ends. The germline V gene encodes CDR1 SGHTA and CDR2 FQGNSA.

Only a few counts were recorded for this clonotype. CDR3 residues: CASSLLTGGVGAFF. The CDR3 DNA sequence: TGTGCCAGCAGCTTACTGACAGGGGGCGTCGGAGCTTTCTTT. The V and J genes are TRBV5-6 and TRBJ1-1; 10 bases are a match to TRBD1. V was pared by 2 bases and J by 10 bases, with 8 bases of the junction left unmatched. Germline V gene lookup returns CDR1 SGHDT and CDR2 YYEEEE. There are 14 residues in the CDR3.

The chain joins TRBV7-2 to TRBJ2-1; D call uncertain. CDR1 and CDR2 (germline): SGHTA, FQGNSA. CDR3 size: 14 residues. Trimming took 0 bases from V and 8 from J, leaving 11 bases between them. The CDR3: CASSLAIERYEQFF. CDR3 nucleotide sequence: TGTGCCAGCAGCTTAGCGATTGAGAGGTATGAGCAGTTCTTC.